Presented here are 8 T cell receptor beta chains from one specimen sequenced in a study of blood T cell repertoires in COVID-19. Data came from immunoSEQ multiplex PCR; TCRdb stores just in-frame clones and leaves some out. Altogether 130,000 to 150,000 clones are present, about 87% being singletons, with the ten largest covering roughly 1.6%. Material for sequencing was peripheral blood. These TCRs come from a woman aged 45-65 years with acute or convalescent COVID-19.

The rearrangement uses TRBV9 and TRBJ1-6, with D unresolved. Germline CDR1 reads SGDLS; CDR2 reads YYNGEE. The ends were cut back, 3 bases at V and 10 bases at J, with 11 bases in the middle. CDR3 size: 13 residues. As DNA, the CDR3 is TGTGCCAGCAGCGGTTCGGGTTACTCACCCCTCCACTTT. This codes for CASSGSGYSPLHF.

This clone was counted only a few times. The chain joins TRBV9 to TRBJ1-3; D is undetermined. From germline, CDR1 is SGDLS and CDR2 YYNGEE. CDR3 length equals 12 residues. V was shortened by 8 bases and J by 0 bases, with 6 bases between the two germline ends. CDR3 nucleotides: TGTGCCAGTAGGAGCTCTGGAAACACCATATATTTT. Its translation: CASRSSGNTIYF.

The rearrangement links TRBV11-2 to TRBJ2-2; the match to TRBD2 covers 7 bases. This CDR3 has 16 amino acids. The germline V gene encodes CDR1 SGHAT and CDR2 FQNNGV. V trimming: 3 bases; J trimming: 4 bases; junction bases outside the gene matches: 8. The CDR3 nucleotides are TGTGCCAGCAGCTTTACTAGCGTATTCGGCACCGGGGAGCTGTTTTTT. Translating gives CASSFTSVFGTGELFF.

The genes are TRBV12-3 or TRBV12-4 and TRBJ1-2; TRBD1 is a possible D gene (6 bases). The CDR3 has 10 residues. DNA of the CDR3: TGTGTCGAGGGGGACTATGGCTACACCTTC. It yields the protein CVEGDYGYTF.

This clone appeared a few times. The genes are TRBV18 and TRBJ1-1; the D gene is possibly TRBD1 (6 bases). The CDR3 length is 14 residues. Germline-derived CDR1 and CDR2 are KGHSH and LQKENI. V lost 5 bases and J lost 1, with 11 bases in between. In DNA, the CDR3 is TGTGCCAGCTCATCGGGACACCCGAACACTGAAGCTTTCTTT. Translated, it gives CASSSGHPNTEAFF.

This clone was seen a single time. V is TRBV14 and J is TRBJ2-5; D is unclear. Trimming removed 1 base at V and 5 bases at J, with 5 bases between. Germline CDR1 reads SGHDN; CDR2 reads FVKESK. This CDR3 region has 12 residues. The CDR3: CASSQGHETQYF. CDR3 coding DNA: TGTGCCAGCAGCCAAGGACACGAGACCCAGTACTTC.

This chain connects TRBV28 to TRBJ2-1, with 8 bases that match TRBD2. From germline, CDR1 is MDHEN and CDR2 SYDVKM. V was clipped by 6 bases and J by 4 bases; unmatched bases: 11. The CDR3 contains 16 residues. The CDR3 loop is CASSSPGAGVYNEQFF. The CDR3 bases are TGTGCCAGCAGCTCACCAGGAGCGGGGGTTTACAATGAGCAGTTCTTC. Together with reference TRBV28 and TRBJ2-1, the CDR3 gives the full variable domain: DVKVTQSSRYLVKRTGEKVFLECVQDMDHENMFWYRQDPGLGLRLIYFSYDVKMKEKGDIPEGYSVSREKKERFSLILESASTNQTSMYLCASSSPGAGVYNEQFFGPGTRLTVL.

The rearrangement joins TRBV4-2 to TRBJ2-2, with D unresolved. Germline V gene data show CDR1 as LGHNA and CDR2 as YNFKEQ. Trimming removed 0 bases from V and 4 bases from J, with 6 bases in between. The CDR3 is 14 residues long. In DNA, the CDR3 is TGTGCCAGCAGCCAAGATCCCAGCACCGGGGAGCTGTTTTTT. Its protein is CASSQDPSTGELFF.